This T cell receptor beta chain was identified during a study of T cell responses to AZD1222 COVID-19 vaccine (TCRdb year 2021). In terms of the full investigation: AZD1222 recipients with second doses at about 4 weeks or about 12 weeks were pooled, because spike-specific TCR depth and breadth did not differ between schedules. Enrollment into the trials was organized by age into subgroups of 18-55, 56-69 and 70-plus years, and those subgroups contained roughly 140, 27 and 60 TCR-sequenced participants, respectively. TCR sequencing covered fewer than 250 trial participants: about 210 given two doses of AZD1222 and 26 given two doses of MenACWY control vaccine.

Reading from cysteine to phenylalanine, the CDR3 counts 12 amino acids. The read is trimmed to its CDR3 DNA, 36 bases read in frame from base 1. According to the germline V gene, CDR1 reads SGHRS and CDR2 reads YFSETQ. Trimming removed 1 base from V and 5 bases from J, leaving 7 bases between the germline ends. Findings and caveats that apply to the study as a whole: Spike-specific TCR breadth and depth rose significantly after two AZD1222 doses compared with day 0 and with MenACWY recipients. Because no day 14 peak-response samples were available, repertoires were characterized only after the peak T cell response. Nearly half of unique spike-specific TCRs reportedly recognized epitopes outside regions mutated in the B.1.351 and B.1.1.7 variants. The vaccine-associated CD4 TCRs covered the entire spike protein, and the dominant responses fell in regions 160-218 and 743-854. In the small 56-69-year group, the increase in depth fell short of significance, most likely because of low power. Participants were mostly white British, with more females than males. The authors suggested clonal diversity may have been underestimated. Conclusions about previously exposed vaccinees are limited because only a handful of AZD1222 recipients were SARS-CoV-2 seropositive at baseline.

The sample's time point label, in plain terms: baseline before first vaccination. Vaccinee samples were obtained from the UK trials COV001 and COV002, which included a single-blind randomized controlled phase 2/3 trial of AZD1222 (ChAdOx1 nCoV-19) in healthy adults. For TCRbeta chain sequencing, PBMC samples were collected from trial participants at day 0 and at day 28 after the second dose. The CDR3 regions of human TCRbeta chains were analyzed by immunosequencing. The study's own analysis went as follows. Repertoire TCRs were matched against a reference library of SARS-CoV-2-specific TCRs generated with the MIRA antigen-specificity platform. Breadth was defined as the fraction of unique TCRs that were SARS-CoV-2-associated. Depth was defined as the fraction of total T cells that were SARS-CoV-2-associated. Using the MIRA data, each spike-specific TCR was assigned both to the spike region to which the TCR was reactive and to a CD4 or CD8 class. Log10-transformed breadth and depth values were compared by one-way ANOVA with Sidak's multiple comparisons tests. TCRdb limited this immuneACCESS table to in-frame rearrangements with V and J called. A share of clones is missing; checked studies link under half to unresolved V genes, and the rest is unexplained. From that table come the V and J calls and clone size; the DNA was used to work out D and trimming. This sample has more than 140,000 clones in its table, and approximately 89% of those were observed once. The ten largest clones represent under 2.5% of the sample.

Points on this clone: This clone's antigen is unknown. The sample holds no much larger clone one base away, and base qualities are not on file.

Sequenced material: peripheral blood, taken on day 0 of AZD1222 vaccination. Recombination connected TRBV5-1 to TRBJ2-7; no D gene can be assigned with confidence. This clonotype was obtained from an adult in good health. The CDR3 in this case is CASSLYDHEQYF. The DNA is TGCGCCAGCAGCTTGTATGACCACGAGCAGTACTTC.